Following are 21 T cell receptor beta chains from one sample sequenced in a study of cytomegalovirus exposure and HLA in healthy donors. The PCR used 60 Vbeta and 13 Jbeta primers. Measured with immunoSEQ multiplex PCR; TCRdb has only the in-frame clones, and not every one. The sample lists over 200,000 clones; just under 70% were seen once. The sample taken for sequencing was PBMCs. The receptors come from a middle-aged man in good health and CMV-seropositive.

This rearrangement joins TRBV5-4 to TRBJ1-4; D is unclear. Trimming left V 1 base short and J 7 bases short, with 14 bases between. Germline V lookup: CDR1 SGHNT, CDR2 YYREEE (reference sequence). The length of the CDR3 is 15 residues. The CDR3 coding sequence is TGTGCCAGCAGCTTGAGTGGAGGGATCGGTGAAAAACTGTTTTTT. It encodes CASSLSGGIGEKLFF.

This rearrangement joins TRBV6-1 to TRBJ2-2; TRBD2 is a possible D gene (5 bases). V was pared by 2 bases and J by 3 bases, with 7 bases between. The CDR3 consists of 14 residues. Germline-derived CDR1 and CDR2 are MNHNS and SASEGT. The chain's CDR3 is CASSELEDTGELFF. In DNA form, the CDR3 reads TGTGCCAGCAGTGAATTGGAGGACACCGGGGAGCTGTTTTTT.

This clone was found once. V is TRBV25-1 and J is TRBJ2-1; 10 bases match TRBD1. CDR1 MGHDK and CDR2 SYGVNS come from the germline V gene. This CDR3 is built from 13 residues. The V and J ends lost 8 bases and 6 bases, in that order; junction bases with no gene match: 4. CDR3 loop: CASGGQGRNEQFF. The DNA for the CDR3 is TGTGCCAGCGGGGGACAGGGGCGCAATGAGCAGTTCTTC.

The V and J genes are TRBV6-1 and TRBJ2-7; 8 positions match TRBD2. The CDR3 length is 16 residues. Germline loops: CDR1 MNHNS, CDR2 SASEGT. With 0 bases clipped from V and 3 bases from J, the junction kept 7 bases outside the gene matches. The CDR3 region is CASSEASGGDLYEQYF. In nucleotides, the CDR3 is TGTGCCAGCAGTGAAGCGTCGGGGGGGGATCTCTACGAGCAGTACTTC.

The sample holds one count of this clone. V is TRBV7-9 and J is TRBJ2-7; a possible D gene is TRBD2 (5 bases). The CDR3 length is 14 residues. V was trimmed by 5 bases and J by 0 bases, leaving 11 bases between them. Per the germline V gene, CDR1 is SEHNR and CDR2 is FQNEAQ (reference sequence). CDR3 nucleotides: TGTGCCAGCAGCCGGACTGAGAGCTCCTACGAGCAGTACTTC. It codes for CASSRTESSYEQYF.

V and J are TRBV19 and TRBJ2-5; the match to TRBD2 covers 7 bases. Germline lookup yields CDR1 LNHDA and CDR2 SQIVND (reference sequence). Germline trimming cut 5 bases from V and 5 bases from J; bases unmatched to any gene: 14. This CDR3 has 16 residues. The DNA for the CDR3 is TGTGCCAGTAGTCCGGGAGGAGGCCCCGGGCGGGAGACCCAGTACTTC. Its translation: CASSPGGGPGRETQYF.

The V gene is TRBV7-9, the J gene TRBJ1-5; D not certain. The V end lost 5 bases, the J end lost 6 bases, and 8 bases lay between the germline ends. The CDR3 is made up of 12 amino acids. Germline CDR1 reads SEHNR; CDR2 reads FQNEAQ (reference sequence). DNA for the CDR3: TGTGCCAGCAGCCCCGGGAGTCAGCCCCAGCATTTT. It yields the protein CASSPGSQPQHF.

This clone has only one observation. The CDR3 sequence is CASSPPAGNTGELFF. Written as DNA, the CDR3 is TGTGCCAGCAGCCCCCCCGCGGGAAACACCGGGGAGCTGTTTTTT. The chain joins TRBV7-9 to TRBJ2-2; TRBD2 is a possible D gene (6 bases). Germline V CDR1 and CDR2: SEHNR, FQNEAQ (reference sequence). The CDR3 is 15 amino acids. Deletions cut 5 bases from V and 2 bases from J, with 12 bases between. Supplemented by reference TRBV7-9 and TRBJ2-2, the full variable domain reads DTGVSQNPRHKITKRGQNVTFRCDPISEHNRLYWYRQTLGQGPEFLTYFQNEAQLEKSRLLSDRFSAERPKGSFSTLEIQRTEQGDSAMYLCASSPPAGNTGELFFGEGSRLTVL.

The V and J genes are TRBV9 and TRBJ2-5; 12 bases are shared with TRBD1. CDR1 is SGDLS and CDR2 is YYNGEE in the germline V gene. CDR3 length: 15 amino acids. The junction had 6 bases not matched to a gene; V was cut back by 4 bases and J by 5 bases. This chain's CDR3 is CASSSGTGGPETQYF. The CDR3 DNA follows: TGTGCCAGCAGCTCCGGGACAGGGGGCCCGGAGACCCAGTACTTC.

The rearrangement uses TRBV28 and TRBJ1-5; D remains unclear. Between the trimmed V and J ends, which lost 6 bases and 4 bases, there was a span of 22 bases. This CDR3 comprises 17 residues. The germline gives CDR1 MDHEN, CDR2 SYDVKM. CDR3 sequence: CASSFSRTPTPNQPQHF. Here the CDR3 DNA reads TGTGCCAGCAGCTTCAGCCGGACTCCCACGCCGAATCAGCCCCAGCATTTT.

J is TRBJ2-3 and V is TRBV5-6; 9 nucleotides line up with TRBD1. In germline, CDR1 is SGHDT, CDR2 YYEEEE. The CDR3 has 16 amino acids. V shed 4 bases and J 2 bases; nucleotides not matched to a gene: 8. Here the CDR3 reads CASSPPGTGITDTQYF. The CDR3 nucleotides are TGTGCCAGCAGCCCCCCCGGGACAGGGATCACAGATACGCAGTATTTT.

V usage is TRBV18 and J usage is TRBJ2-7; D is unclear. The CDR3 covers 15 residues. The germline V gene encodes CDR1 KGHSH and CDR2 LQKENI. Trimming removed 0 bases from V and 5 bases from J, with 14 bases in between. The chain's CDR3 is CASSPPGLSKDEQYF. CDR3 bases: TGTGCCAGCTCACCACCGGGCCTCTCGAAGGACGAGCAGTACTTC.

V is TRBV6-5 and J is TRBJ2-3, with D perhaps TRBD1 (6 bases). Trimming left V 4 bases short and J 2 bases short, with 16 bases between. This CDR3 has 16 residues. Germline V gene data show CDR1 as MNHEY and CDR2 as SVGAGI. CDR3 nucleotides: TGTGCCAGCAGTTTAAGTCTGGGACAACTCACAGATACGCAGTATTTT. Translating gives CASSLSLGQLTDTQYF.

V gene TRBV11-2 combines with J gene TRBJ2-2; TRBD1 might be the D (6 bases). This CDR3 contains 16 residues. Trimming shortened V by 0 bases and J by 4 bases, and 12 bases separated the two germline ends. In germline, CDR1 is SGHAT, CDR2 FQNNGV. CDR3 bases: TGTGCCAGCAGCTTAGACCACAGGGAACTCACCGGGGAGCTGTTTTTT. This codes for CASSLDHRELTGELFF.

This clone came up a few times. In nucleotides, the CDR3 is TGTGCCAGCAGTTACGGGACAGGGAACGAGCAGTACTTC. Translating gives CASSYGTGNEQYF. The genes are TRBV6-4 and TRBJ2-7; 9 nucleotides align to TRBD1. Germline trimming cut 5 bases from V and 5 bases from J; bases unmatched to any gene: 4. The CDR3 totals 13 residues. CDR1 is MRHNA and CDR2 is SNTAGT in the germline V gene.

A few counts support this clone. The V call is TRBV7-8, the J call TRBJ2-1; TRBD1 might be the D (5 bases). The CDR3 length is 16 residues. Trimming took 4 bases from V and 4 from J, leaving 17 bases between them. CDR1 SGHVS and CDR2 FQNEAQ come from the germline V gene. CDR3 residues: CASSSPDADRYNEQFF. In nucleotides, the CDR3 is TGTGCCAGCAGCTCCCCCGATGCAGACAGATACAATGAGCAGTTCTTC.

The gene calls are TRBV19 and TRBJ1-1, with a weak D call TRBD1 (5 bases). This CDR3 is built from 12 residues. In germline, CDR1 is LNHDA, CDR2 SQIVND (reference sequence). The V and J ends lost 4 bases and 3 bases respectively, with 6 bases between them. The CDR3 DNA is TGTGCCAGTAGTACGGGGGACACTGAAGCTTTCTTT. This gives the protein CASSTGDTEAFF.

The chain links TRBV6-1 to TRBJ2-7; D is uncertain. V gave up 6 bases and J gave up 4 bases, with 10 bases separating them. The germline V gene has CDR1 MNHNS and CDR2 SASEGT. The CDR3 has 12 residues. CDR3 bases: TGTGCCAGCAGCCCTTTAAAATACGAGCAGTACTTC. This encodes CASSPLKYEQYF.

The CDR3 spells CASSPPARGGTEAFF. CDR3 nucleotides: TGTGCCAGCAGCCCCCCCGCCCGAGGGGGCACTGAAGCTTTCTTT. The V and J genes are TRBV11-2 and TRBJ1-1; maybe TRBD1 (6 bases). CDR3 length equals 15 residues. Trimming shortened V by 5 bases and J by 4 bases, and 17 bases separated the two germline ends. Germline-derived CDR1 and CDR2 are SGHAT and FQNNGV.

J is TRBJ1-1 and V is TRBV12-5; 8 bases agree with TRBD1. With 7 bases clipped from V and 0 bases from J, the junction kept 4 bases outside the gene matches. Germline-derived CDR1 and CDR2 are LGHNT and FRNRAP. The CDR3 contains 14 residues. CDR3 loop: CASATGGLNTEAFF. The CDR3 DNA sequence: TGTGCTAGTGCCACAGGGGGTTTGAACACTGAAGCTTTCTTT.

The chain is built from TRBV19 and TRBJ2-1; D unresolved. The germline V gene encodes CDR1 LNHDA and CDR2 SQIVND (reference sequence). The CDR3 spans 14 residues. The germline V and J ends were trimmed by 2 bases and 0 bases, with 5 bases remaining between them. In nucleotides, the CDR3 is TGTGCCAGTAGTATACAGGACTCCTACAATGAGCAGTTCTTC. This codes for CASSIQDSYNEQFF.